Listed below are T cell receptor beta chains from one sample, sequenced in a study of technical replicates of blood from a handful of donors. Sequencing used immunoSEQ multiplex PCR; TCRdb keeps in-frame clones, though not all of them. The profile shows more than 65,000 clones, approximately 96% of them singletons. Sequences were obtained from T cells isolated from PBMCs. These receptors were obtained from a human donor in good health. CDR3s include the opening cysteine and the closing phenylalanine or tryptophan. The D gene is left open where the match is weak. The listing skips clone size in some rows; elsewhere it reads once, few, many or a size class.

size	V	D	J	DNA	CDR3
once	TRBV30	TRBD2	TRBJ2-7	TGTGCCTGGGAACTAGCGGGAGCTACCTACGAGCAGTACTTC	CAWELAGATYEQYF
NA	TRBV6-5	NA	TRBJ1-2	TGTGCCAGCAGTTACATCCCTAGCTATGGCTACACCTTC	CASSYIPSYGYTF
NA	TRBV5-1	NA	TRBJ2-7	TGCGCCAGCAGCACCCGGGGACAAAACACCTACGAGCAGTACTTC	CASSTRGQNTYEQYF
NA	TRBV5-1	TRBD2	TRBJ2-7	TGCGCCAGCAGCTTCCCTGAAGCGGGAGGGCCGGAGGGGAACGAGCAGTACTTC	CASSFPEAGGPEGNEQYF
NA	TRBV6-1	TRBD1	TRBJ1-1	TGTGCCAGCAGCGCTACAGGGGGGACTGAAGCTTTCTTT	CASSATGGTEAFF
NA	TRBV7-3	TRBD2	TRBJ2-3	TGTGCCAGCAGCTTAAACCTAGCGGGAGGGTGGGATACGCAGTATTTT	CASSLNLAGGWDTQYF
NA	TRBV28	NA	TRBJ2-5	TGTGCCAGCACCGATCTCGGGGTTGGCCAAGAGACCCAGTACTTC	CASTDLGVGQETQYF
NA	TRBV5-1	NA	TRBJ1-3	TGCGCCAGCAGCTTTTCAGGGGTGGATTCTGGAAACACCATATATTTT	CASSFSGVDSGNTIYF
once	TRBV5-4	NA	TRBJ2-7	TGTGCCAGCACAGGGTCGAGGTACGAGCAGTACTTC	CASTGSRYEQYF
NA	TRBV5-4	TRBD1	TRBJ2-7	TGTGCCAGCAGCCTGGACAGGGCCCCGACCTACGAGCAGTACTTC	CASSLDRAPTYEQYF
NA	TRBV30	TRBD1	TRBJ1-1	TGTGCCTGGAATGGACAGGGGATGAACACTGAAGCTTTCTTT	CAWNGQGMNTEAFF
NA	TRBV9	TRBD2	TRBJ2-2	TGTGCCAGCAGCGATAGCGGGAGAGGTACCGGGGAGCTGTTTTTT	CASSDSGRGTGELFF
NA	TRBV6-5	NA	TRBJ2-7	TGTGCCAGCAGTTCTCAAGTGAGCTCCTACGAGCAGTACTTC	CASSSQVSSYEQYF
NA	TRBV7-2	TRBD1	TRBJ1-1	TGTGCCAGCAGTTTACGGACAGGGGGAAACACTGAAGCTTTCTTT	CASSLRTGGNTEAFF
NA	TRBV19	TRBD1	TRBJ2-3	TGTGCCAGTAGATGGACAGGAGATACGCAGTATTTT	CASRWTGDTQYF
NA	TRBV18	NA	TRBJ1-3	TGTGCCAGCTCACCCCTTAGTGACAACGCTGGAAACACCATATATTTT	CASSPLSDNAGNTIYF
NA	TRBV5-6	NA	TRBJ2-1	TGTGCCAGTTCGGGATTCAACTTCTACTCTACGCGGAATGAGCAGTTCTTC	CASSGFNFYSTRNEQFF
NA	TRBV4-1	NA	TRBJ2-2	TGCGCCAGCCGCCACAGGGTAATCGACACCGGGGAGCTGTTTTTT	CASRHRVIDTGELFF
NA	TRBV7-7	NA	TRBJ2-2	TGTGCTACGCGGAGATTTGCGAACACCGGGGAGCTGTTTTTT	CATRRFANTGELFF
NA	TRBV7-2	NA	TRBJ2-1	TGTGCCAGCACCCTGTACAATGAGCAGTTCTTC	CASTLYNEQFF
NA	TRBV13	NA	TRBJ1-5	TGTGCCAGCAGCCAGGGCCTTAGCAATCAGCCCCAGCATTTT	CASSQGLSNQPQHF
NA	TRBV30	TRBD1	TRBJ2-3	TGTGCCTGGAGTGTTCCGACAGGGGGCACAGATACGCAGTATTTT	CAWSVPTGGTDTQYF
NA	TRBV28	TRBD1	TRBJ2-3	TGTGCCAGCAGCCGGACAGGGGGCACAGATACGCAGTATTTT	CASSRTGGTDTQYF